The entry below describes one T cell receptor (beta chain). Its specificity is unknown. This specimen belongs to a study of OX40 agonist ivuxolimab in advanced cancers. Overall study context: Having had anti-PD-1, anti-PD-L1 or anti-CTLA-4 therapy before was allowed, and approximately 40% had some.

Generated by immunoSEQ multiplex PCR, the TCRdb table keeps only in-frame clones and is missing some. The sample holds about 37,000 clones, approximately 86% seen once. General study results and limits: Patients who responded partially at 0.1-3.0 mg/kg showed clonal expansion ranking among the lowest.

CDR1 and CDR2 (germline): SGHVS, FQNEAQ. CDR3 length equals 16 residues. V shed 1 base and J shed 0 bases, with 10 bases lying between them. Sequencing used CD4+ or CD8+ T cells sorted from blood, obtained in a trial of the OX40 agonist ivuxolimab. The TCR sequence derives from an adult with an advanced solid tumor such as melanoma, head and neck, liver or kidney cancer. The chain combines TRBV7-8 with TRBJ2-4; no reliable D call. CDR3 sequence (DNA): TGTGCCAGCAGCTTAGGCTTATCGACAGCCAAAAACATTCAGTACTTC. Encoded protein: CASSLGLSTAKNIQYF.